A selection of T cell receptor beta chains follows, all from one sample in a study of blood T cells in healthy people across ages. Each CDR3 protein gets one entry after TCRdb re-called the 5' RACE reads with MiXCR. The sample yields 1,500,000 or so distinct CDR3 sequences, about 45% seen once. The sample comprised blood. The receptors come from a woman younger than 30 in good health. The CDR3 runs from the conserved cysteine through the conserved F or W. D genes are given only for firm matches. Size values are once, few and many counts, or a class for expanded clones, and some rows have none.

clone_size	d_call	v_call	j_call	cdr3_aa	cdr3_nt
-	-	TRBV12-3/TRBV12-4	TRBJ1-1	CASSLDGVRTEAFF	TGTGCCAGCAGTCTAGACGGGGTGCGGACTGAAGCTTTCTTT
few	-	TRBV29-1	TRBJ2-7	CSVLGTLYEQYF	TGCAGCGTCCTTGGAACCCTCTACGAGCAGTACTTC
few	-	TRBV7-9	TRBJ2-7	CASSIAQLGSSYEQYF	TGTGCCAGCAGCATAGCACAGTTGGGCAGCTCCTACGAGCAGTACTTC
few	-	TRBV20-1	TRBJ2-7	CSASRGGEQYF	TGCAGTGCTTCCAGGGGCGGCGAGCAGTACTTC
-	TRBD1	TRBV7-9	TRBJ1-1	CASSPTTGPTEAFF	TGTGCCAGCAGCCCGACGACAGGGCCCACTGAAGCTTTCTTT
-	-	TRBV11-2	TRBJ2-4	CASSPNGLGVYSGRAKNIQYF	TGTGCCAGCAGCCCGAATGGGTTGGGGGTCTATTCGGGAAGAGCCAAAAACATTCAGTACTTC
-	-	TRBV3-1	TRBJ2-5	CASSPGATFGETQYF	TGTGCCAGCAGCCCAGGGGCTACCTTCGGAGAGACCCAGTACTTC
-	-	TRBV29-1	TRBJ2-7	CSTRGVLGDEQYF	TGCAGCACTAGGGGTGTTCTTGGGGACGAGCAGTACTTC
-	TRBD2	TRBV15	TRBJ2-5	CATSRAGGYQETQYF	TGTGCCACCAGCAGAGCGGGGGGGTACCAAGAGACCCAGTACTTC
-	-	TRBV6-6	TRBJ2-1	CASTPGWFGKETQFF	TGTGCCAGCACCCCAGGCTGGTTCGGGAAAGAGACCCAGTTCTTC
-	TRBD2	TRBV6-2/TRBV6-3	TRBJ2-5	CASSPRREWNEQYF	TGTGCCAGCAGTCCACGGCGGGAGTGGAATGAGCAGTACTTC
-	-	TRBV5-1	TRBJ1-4	CASSPRQGEKLFF	TGCGCCAGCAGCCCGCGACAAGGTGAAAAACTGTTTTTT
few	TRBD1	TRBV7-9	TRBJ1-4	CASSLQGADEKLFF	TGTGCCAGCAGCTTACAGGGGGCGGATGAAAAACTGTTTTTT
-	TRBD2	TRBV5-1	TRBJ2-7	CASGGGSSYEQYF	TGCGCCAGCGGAGGCGGGAGCTCCTACGAGCAGTACTTC
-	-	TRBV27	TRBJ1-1	CASSPQGWDTEAFF	TGTGCCAGCAGTCCCCAGGGGTGGGACACTGAAGCTTTCTTT
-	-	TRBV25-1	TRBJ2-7	CASRRNNEQYF	TGTGCCAGCAGGCGTAACAATGAGCAGTACTTC
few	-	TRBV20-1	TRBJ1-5	CSADGQLDQPQHF	TGCAGTGCAGACGGACAGCTCGATCAGCCCCAGCATTTT
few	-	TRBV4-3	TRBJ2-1	CASSQDRLVWRNEQFF	TGCGCCAGCAGCCAAGATCGGCTAGTCTGGCGCAATGAGCAGTTCTTC
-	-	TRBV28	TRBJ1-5	CASTGTPSSQPQHF	TGTGCCAGTACGGGGACGCCCAGTTCTCAGCCCCAGCATTTT
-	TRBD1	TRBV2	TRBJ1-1	CASRGVRGLTEAFF	TGTGCCAGCAGGGGGGTCAGGGGGCTCACTGAAGCTTTCTTT
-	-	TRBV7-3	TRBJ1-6	CACSLKGVTSYNSPLHF	TGTGCCTGCAGCTTAAAAGGGGTAACTTCCTATAATTCACCCCTCCACTTT
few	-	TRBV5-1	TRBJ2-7	CASSFPGRPYEQYF	TGCGCCAGCAGCTTTCCAGGGAGGCCCTACGAGCAGTACTTC
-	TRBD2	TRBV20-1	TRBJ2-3	CSASRTTSGRPDTQYF	TGCAGTGCTAGTCGCACGACTAGCGGGAGGCCCGATACGCAGTATTTT